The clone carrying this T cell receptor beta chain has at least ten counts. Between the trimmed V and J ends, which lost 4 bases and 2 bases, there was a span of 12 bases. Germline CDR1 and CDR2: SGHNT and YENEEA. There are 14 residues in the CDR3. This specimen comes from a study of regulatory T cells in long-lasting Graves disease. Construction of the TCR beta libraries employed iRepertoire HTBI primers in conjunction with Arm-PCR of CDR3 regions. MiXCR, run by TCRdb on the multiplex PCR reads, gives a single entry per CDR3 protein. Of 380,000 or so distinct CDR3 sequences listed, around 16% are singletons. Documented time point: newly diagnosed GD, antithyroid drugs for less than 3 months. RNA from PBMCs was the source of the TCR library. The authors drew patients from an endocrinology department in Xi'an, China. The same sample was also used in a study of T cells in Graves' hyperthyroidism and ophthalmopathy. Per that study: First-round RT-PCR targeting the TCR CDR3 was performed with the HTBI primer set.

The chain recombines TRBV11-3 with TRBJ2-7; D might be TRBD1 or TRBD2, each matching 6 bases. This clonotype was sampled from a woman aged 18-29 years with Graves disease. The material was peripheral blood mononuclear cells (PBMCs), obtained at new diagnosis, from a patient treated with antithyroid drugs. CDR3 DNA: TGTGCCAGCAGCTCGCATAGGGGGGCCTACGAGCAGTACTTC. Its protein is CASSSHRGAYEQYF.